This T cell receptor (beta chain) was obtained from a study of CD8+ T cells in alopecia areata (dated by TCRdb to between 2017 and 2018). Background for the entire study: Treated patients were enrolled in an open-label pilot trial of oral tofacitinib at 5 to 10 mg twice daily for moderate-to-severe alopecia areata. Patients stayed on tofacitinib for 6 to 18 months and then had 6 months of follow-up off drug so that delayed response and recurrence could be assessed. In both human patients and the C3H/HeJ mouse model, the study applied high-throughput TCRbeta sequencing to look at T cell clonal expansion in alopecia areata. Human TCRbeta sequencing covered scalp tissue and sorted CD4+ and CD8+ peripheral blood T cells from patchy and totalis/universalis alopecia areata patients and healthy controls. Patients on tofacitinib were biopsied at baseline and after 4 and 24 weeks of treatment, and several of the patients also had a later scalp biopsy. Clonality in the scalp was compared among normal scalp (n=4), patchy alopecia areata scalp (n=8), and alopecia totalis/universalis scalp (n=8). RNA came from the PAXgene miRNA kit for fixed scalp, the miRNeasy kit for PBMCs, and the RNeasy kit for mouse skin. Amplification of TCRbeta CDR3 regions was done by immunoSEQ multiplex PCR using 35 Vbeta forward primers and 13 Jbeta reverse primers.

Notes on this clone: Its antigen is currently not known. No per-base quality is available; no much larger clone lies one base away.

The research as a whole found: Compared with normal scalp, lesional scalp, particularly in alopecia totalis/universalis, had higher clonality and more expanded CD8+ clones, which suggests antigenic drive. Scalp TCR repertoire analysis is complicated because resident alphabeta T cells in normal human skin are also sequenced, whereas mouse skin is dominated by gammadelta T cells. TCR sequences shared between patients were less clear than in mice, possibly partly because of HLA diversity in the patient population.

The germline V gene provides CDR1 SGHVS and CDR2 FQNEAQ. CDR3 length: 15 amino acids, cysteine to phenylalanine. The CDR3 DNA has 45 bases and is translated from base 1. The V end loses 0 bases and the J end loses 5 bases, and a stretch of 14 bases separates them. The library was made by the immunoSEQ multiplex PCR assay. RNA was extracted from all samples and reverse transcribed into cDNA, which served as template for TCR sequencing. First-strand cDNA was synthesized with SuperScript III using a 2:1 mix of oligo-dT and random hexamers. A synthetic immune receptor repertoire was used to gauge amplification bias, and whatever bias remained was removed computationally. In the paper's pipeline: Raw reads were preprocessed to remove errors, and CDR3 was defined according to IMGT conventions as the region from the conserved cysteine to phenylalanine. Clonality was computed by normalizing Shannon entropy by log2 of the number of productive unique TCRs and subtracting the result from 1. Whether scalp clones were CD4 or CD8 was inferred by matching scalp TCRbeta sequences against CD4 and CD8 repertoires sorted from blood. TCRdb provides this immuneACCESS table in a form limited to in-frame rearrangements. Some clones are lacking; in checked studies, under half of them reflect an unresolved V gene, and why the rest are absent is not known. The DNA gave D and trimming, while V, J and clone size come from that table. The sample contains approximately 150,000 clones, more than 75% of them found a single time. The leading ten clones occupy around 15% of the sample.

Sample time point, as interpreted from the label and publication: baseline before oral tofacitinib. Lesional scalp punch biopsies and peripheral blood were obtained from alopecia areata patients. PBMCs were isolated by density centrifugation and stained for CD3, CD4 and CD8, after which CD4+ and CD8+ T cells were sorted on a FACSAria. The V gene is TRBV7-8 and the J gene is TRBJ2-7; the D gene is perhaps TRBD1, from 6 matching bases. The sequence was obtained from a human donor with alopecia areata. This material consisted of CD8+ T cells sorted from blood, taken at week 0. The sequence in DNA is TGTGCCAGCAGCTTAGCATCCCCAGGGGACCACGAGCAGTACTTC. This sequence encodes CASSLASPGDHEQYF. Where the CDR3 stops, the reference TRBV7-8 and TRBJ2-7 genes take over; the full variable domain is GAGVSQSPRYKVAKRGQDVALRCDPISGHVSLFWYQQALGQGPEFLTYFQNEAQLDKSGLPSDRFFAERPEGSVSTLKIQRTQQEDSAVYLCASSLASPGDHEQYFGPGTRLTVT.